What follows are 12 T cell receptor beta chains derived from one specimen sequenced in a study of a mutant IDH1 vaccine in newly diagnosed glioma. For these receptors, no antigen is known. Time point described: week 35, safety follow-up. In every dose of vaccine, 300 ug of mutant IDH1 20-mer peptide was given alongside topical imiquimod. This table comes from immunoSEQ multiplex PCR, and its TCRdb copy is limited to in-frame clones, with some not included. The table shows tens of thousands of clones, with roughly 80% occurring only once. The specimen was PBMCs, collected from a glioma patient whose treatment included an IDH1 peptide vaccine. These receptors came from a young man with glioma.

There are a few counts of this clone. The rearrangement uses TRBV5-1 and TRBJ1-2, with no clear D. V was cut by 0 bases and J by 3 bases, with 6 bases left in between. Germline V gene lookup returns CDR1 SGHRS and CDR2 YFSETQ. The CDR3 has 13 residues. The CDR3 DNA sequence: TGCGCCAGCAGCTTGGATGGGGACTATGGCTACACCTTC. This translates into CASSLDGDYGYTF. Full variable domain (outside the CDR3, taken from reference TRBV5-1 and TRBJ1-2): KAGVTQTPRYLIKTRGQQVTLSCSPISGHRSVSWYQQTPGQGLQFLFEYFSETQRNKGNFPGRFSGRQFSNSRSEMNVSTLELGDSALYLCASSLDGDYGYTFGSGTRLTVV.

The chain joins TRBV28 to TRBJ2-3; 12 bases align to TRBD2. From germline, CDR1 is MDHEN and CDR2 SYDVKM. The CDR3 is 17 amino acids. Germline trimming cut 1 base from V and 5 bases from J; bases unmatched to any gene: 7. The CDR3 DNA reads TGTGCCAGCAGTTTATCCGGACTAGCGGGGAGGGGAGATACGCAGTATTTT. The encoded protein is CASSLSGLAGRGDTQYF.

V is TRBV6-5 and J is TRBJ1-4; weak D call: TRBD1 (5 bases). The CDR3 spans 15 residues. Deletions cut 5 bases from V and 7 bases from J, with 17 bases between. Germline V CDR1 and CDR2: MNHEY, SVGAGI. In DNA form, the CDR3 reads TGTGCCAGCAGTCGACAGTTCCCGTTGAGTGAAAAACTGTTTTTT. Translating gives CASSRQFPLSEKLFF.

The chain couples TRBV5-6 to TRBJ2-1; D is possibly TRBD2 (5 bases). CDR1 SGHDT and CDR2 YYEEEE come from the germline V gene. This CDR3 has 13 amino acids. The V gene lost 9 bases and the J gene lost 3 bases, with 13 bases spanning the gap. CDR3 DNA sequence: TGTGCCACCCAGCCGGGGAGCTACAATGAGCAGTTCTTC. It specifies CATQPGSYNEQFF.

The genes are TRBV27 and TRBJ1-5; 8 bases match TRBD1. Germline V CDR1 and CDR2: MNHEY, SMNVEV (reference sequence). The J segment lost 2 bases and the V segment lost 5 bases, leaving 5 bases of the junction unmatched. This CDR3 has 15 residues. The CDR3 nucleotides are TGTGCCAGCAGTCCGGGGACAGGAGGCAATCAGCCCCAGCATTTT. Translating it yields CASSPGTGGNQPQHF.

The V and J genes are TRBV5-6 and TRBJ2-7, with 7 bases matching TRBD2. The germline gives CDR1 SGHDT, CDR2 YYEEEE. The CDR3 is 15 amino acids. Unmatched junction bases numbered 7, after V lost 4 bases and J lost 0 bases. The CDR3 sequence: CASSVGRDYSYEQYF. The CDR3, as DNA: TGTGCCAGCAGCGTTGGGAGGGACTACTCCTACGAGCAGTACTTC.

The J gene is TRBJ1-5, the V gene TRBV5-5; perhaps TRBD1 as D (6 bases). The CDR3 length is 14 residues. V gave up 0 bases and J gave up 6 bases, with 10 bases separating them. Germline V CDR1 and CDR2: SGHKS, YYEKEE (reference sequence). The CDR3 DNA follows: TGTGCCAGCAGCTTGGCAGGGGTGGGTCAGCCCCAGCATTTT. This encodes CASSLAGVGQPQHF. Together with reference TRBV5-5 and TRBJ1-5, the CDR3 gives the full variable domain: DAGVTQSPTHLIKTRGQQVTLRCSPISGHKSVSWYQQVLGQGPQFIFQYYEKEERGRGNFPDRFSARQFPNYSSELNVNALLLGDSALYLCASSLAGVGQPQHFGDGTRLSIL.

To note about this clone: The DNA is omitted, as the CDR3 cannot be located on it reliably, and the CDR3 follows TCRdb's listing. The chain links TRBV7-5 to TRBJ2-7; TRBD1 is taken as the D call from the table, unchecked against the DNA. TRBV7-5 corresponds to a pseudogene. 16 amino acids form the CDR3, both terminal residues included. This CDR3 reads CVRPPIWGRGSYEQYF.

The gene calls are TRBV11-2 and TRBJ1-1; 7 bases are shared with TRBD1. Germline CDR1 reads SGHAT; CDR2 reads FQNNGV. Trimming cost V 2 bases and J 0 bases; bases outside gene matches: 6. The CDR3 sequence is 16 residues long. CDR3 DNA: TGTGCCAGCAGCTTAAATAGGGACAGTATGAACACTGAAGCTTTCTTT. Protein product: CASSLNRDSMNTEAFF.

The chain joins TRBV28 to TRBJ2-1, with TRBD2 matching 10 bases. In germline, CDR1 is MDHEN, CDR2 SYDVKM. The junction had 0 bases not matched to a gene; V was cut back by 4 bases and J by 0 bases. This CDR3 spans 15 amino acids. CDR3 amino acids: CASSWTSGSYNEQFF. In DNA, the CDR3 is TGTGCCAGCAGTTGGACTAGCGGCTCCTACAATGAGCAGTTCTTC.

The chain has TRBV28 and TRBJ2-3, with 8 bases fitting TRBD1. V was pared by 3 bases and J by 3 bases, with 5 bases of the junction left unmatched. Germline assignment: CDR1 MDHEN and CDR2 SYDVKM. The CDR3 loop spans 15 amino acids. The CDR3 reads CASSFGDRNTDTQYF. The DNA of the CDR3 is TGTGCCAGCAGTTTCGGGGACAGGAATACAGATACGCAGTATTTT.

V gene TRBV11-2 combines with J gene TRBJ1-6; TRBD1 aligns across 10 bases. V trimming: 6 bases; J trimming: 6 bases; junction bases outside the gene matches: 5. CDR3 size: 15 residues. CDR1 and CDR2 from the germline V gene are SGHAT and FQNNGV. CDR3 loop: CASSKTGGSNSPLHF. CDR3 coding DNA: TGTGCCAGCAGTAAGACAGGGGGCTCTAATTCACCCCTCCACTTT.